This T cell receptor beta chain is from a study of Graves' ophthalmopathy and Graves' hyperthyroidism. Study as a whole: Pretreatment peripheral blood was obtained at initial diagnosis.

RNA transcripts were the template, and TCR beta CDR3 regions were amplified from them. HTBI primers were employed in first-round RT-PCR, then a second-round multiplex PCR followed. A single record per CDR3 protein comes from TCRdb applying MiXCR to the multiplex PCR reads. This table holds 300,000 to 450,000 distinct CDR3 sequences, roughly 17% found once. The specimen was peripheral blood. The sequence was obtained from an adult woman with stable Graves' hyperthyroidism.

The CDR3 spells CASSYPDSYPEAFF. Written as DNA, the CDR3 is TGTGCCAGCAGTTACCCCGACAGCTACCCTGAAGCTTTCTTT. This rearrangement joins TRBV6-5 to TRBJ1-1, with D perhaps matching TRBD1 (5 bases). V lost 2 bases, J lost 6 bases, and 13 bases lay in between. Germline values: CDR1 MNHEY, CDR2 SVGAGI. This CDR3 region has 14 residues.